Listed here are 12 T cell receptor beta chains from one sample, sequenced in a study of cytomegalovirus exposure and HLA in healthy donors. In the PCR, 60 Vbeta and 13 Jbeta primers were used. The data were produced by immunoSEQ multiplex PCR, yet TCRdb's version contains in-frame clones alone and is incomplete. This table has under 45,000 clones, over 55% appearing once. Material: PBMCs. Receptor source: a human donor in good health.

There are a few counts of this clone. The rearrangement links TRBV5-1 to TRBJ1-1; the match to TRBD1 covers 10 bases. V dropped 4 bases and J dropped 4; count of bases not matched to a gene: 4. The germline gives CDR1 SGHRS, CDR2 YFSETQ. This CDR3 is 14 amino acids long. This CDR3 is CASSTGQGSTEAFF. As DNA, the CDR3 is TGCGCCAGCAGCACGGGACAGGGGTCCACTGAAGCTTTCTTT.

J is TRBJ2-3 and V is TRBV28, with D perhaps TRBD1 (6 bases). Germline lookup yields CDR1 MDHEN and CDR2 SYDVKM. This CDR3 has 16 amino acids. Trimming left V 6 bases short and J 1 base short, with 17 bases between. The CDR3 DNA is TGTGCCAGCAGCGAACCCAGGGGTTATCGCACAGATACGCAGTATTTT. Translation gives CASSEPRGYRTDTQYF. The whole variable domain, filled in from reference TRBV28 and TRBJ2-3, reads DVKVTQSSRYLVKRTGEKVFLECVQDMDHENMFWYRQDPGLGLRLIYFSYDVKMKEKGDIPEGYSVSREKKERFSLILESASTNQTSMYLCASSEPRGYRTDTQYFGPGTRLTVL.

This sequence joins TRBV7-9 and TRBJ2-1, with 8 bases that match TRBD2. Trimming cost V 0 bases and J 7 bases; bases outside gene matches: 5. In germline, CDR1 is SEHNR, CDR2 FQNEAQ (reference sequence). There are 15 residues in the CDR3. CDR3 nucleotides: TGTGCCAGCAGCTTAGCGAGCGGGGGCCTTAATGAGCAGTTCTTC. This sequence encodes CASSLASGGLNEQFF.

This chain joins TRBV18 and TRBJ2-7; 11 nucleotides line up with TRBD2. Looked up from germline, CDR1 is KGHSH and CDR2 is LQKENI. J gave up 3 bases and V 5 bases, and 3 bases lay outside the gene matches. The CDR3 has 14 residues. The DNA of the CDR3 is TGTGCCAGCTCAACTACTAGCGGGGGCTACGAGCAGTACTTC. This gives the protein CASSTTSGGYEQYF.

CDR3 sequence (DNA): TGTGCCAGCAGCAGAATGGGGGGGCTATTAGCGGGGGAGGAAGAGACCCAGTACTTC. This encodes CASSRMGGLLAGEEETQYF. The chain recombines TRBV7-2 with TRBJ2-5, with 9 bases matching TRBD2. This CDR3 has 19 amino acids. The V and J ends lost 5 bases and 3 bases, in that order; junction bases with no gene match: 19. Germline CDR1 and CDR2: SGHTA and FQGNSA.

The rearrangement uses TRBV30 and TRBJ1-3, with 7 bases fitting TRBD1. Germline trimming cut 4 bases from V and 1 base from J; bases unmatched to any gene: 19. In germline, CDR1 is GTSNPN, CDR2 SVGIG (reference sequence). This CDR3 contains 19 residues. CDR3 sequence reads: CAWNGEGDRRYRSGNTIYF. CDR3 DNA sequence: TGTGCCTGGAACGGAGAAGGGGACAGAAGATACAGATCTGGAAACACCATATATTTT.

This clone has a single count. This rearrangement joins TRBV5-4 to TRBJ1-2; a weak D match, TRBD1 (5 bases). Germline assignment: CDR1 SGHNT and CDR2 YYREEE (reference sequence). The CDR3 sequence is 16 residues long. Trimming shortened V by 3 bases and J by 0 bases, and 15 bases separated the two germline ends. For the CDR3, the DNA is TGTGCCAGCAGCTCCCAGGGCAACCGAGCTAACTATGGCTACACCTTC. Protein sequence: CASSSQGNRANYGYTF.

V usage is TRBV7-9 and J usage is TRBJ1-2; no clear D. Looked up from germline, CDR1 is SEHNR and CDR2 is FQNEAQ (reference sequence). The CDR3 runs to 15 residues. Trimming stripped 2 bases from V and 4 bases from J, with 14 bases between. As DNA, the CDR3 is TGTGCCAGCAGCTTACACAGTGGATGGGTCTATGGCTACACCTTC. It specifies CASSLHSGWVYGYTF.

The CDR3 sequence is CASSQGGGSEKLFF. The CDR3 DNA reads TGTGCCAGCAGCCAAGGGGGTGGCAGTGAAAAACTGTTTTTT. The V gene is TRBV28, the J gene TRBJ1-4, with a possible D match to TRBD1 (6 bases). Trimming removed 6 bases from V and 7 bases from J, with 15 bases in between. The CDR3 has 14 amino acids. Germline V lookup: CDR1 MDHEN, CDR2 SYDVKM.

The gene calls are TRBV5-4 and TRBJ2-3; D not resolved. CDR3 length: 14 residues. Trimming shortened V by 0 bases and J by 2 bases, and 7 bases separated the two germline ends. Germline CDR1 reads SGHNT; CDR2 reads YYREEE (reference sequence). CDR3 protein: CASSLARYTDTQYF. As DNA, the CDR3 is TGTGCCAGCAGCTTGGCTAGATACACAGATACGCAGTATTTT.

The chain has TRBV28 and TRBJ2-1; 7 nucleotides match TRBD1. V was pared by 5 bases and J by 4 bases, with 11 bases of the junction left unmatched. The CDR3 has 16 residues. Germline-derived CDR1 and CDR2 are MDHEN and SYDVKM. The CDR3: CASSPSGTEKYNEQFF. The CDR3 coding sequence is TGTGCCAGCAGTCCTTCCGGGACAGAAAAATACAATGAGCAGTTCTTC. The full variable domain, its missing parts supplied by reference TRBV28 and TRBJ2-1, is DVKVTQSSRYLVKRTGEKVFLECVQDMDHENMFWYRQDPGLGLRLIYFSYDVKMKEKGDIPEGYSVSREKKERFSLILESASTNQTSMYLCASSPSGTEKYNEQFFGPGTRLTVL.

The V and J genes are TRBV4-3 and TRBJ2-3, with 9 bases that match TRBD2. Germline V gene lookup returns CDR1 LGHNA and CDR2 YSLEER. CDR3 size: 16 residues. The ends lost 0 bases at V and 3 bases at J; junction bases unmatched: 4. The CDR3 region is CASSQDGSGGTDTQYF. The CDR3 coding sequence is TGCGCCAGCAGCCAAGACGGTAGCGGGGGAACAGATACGCAGTATTTT.